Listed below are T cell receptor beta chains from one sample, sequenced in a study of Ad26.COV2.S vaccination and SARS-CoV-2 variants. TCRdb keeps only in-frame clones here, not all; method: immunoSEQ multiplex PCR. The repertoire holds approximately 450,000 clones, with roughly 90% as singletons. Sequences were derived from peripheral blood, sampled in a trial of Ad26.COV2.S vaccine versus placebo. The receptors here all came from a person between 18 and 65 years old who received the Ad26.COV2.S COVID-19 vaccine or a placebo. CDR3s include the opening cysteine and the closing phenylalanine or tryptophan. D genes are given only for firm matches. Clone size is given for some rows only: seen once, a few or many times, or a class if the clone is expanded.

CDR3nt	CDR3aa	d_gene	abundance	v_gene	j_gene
TGTGCCAGCTCCAAAAGGGGAGCGGGGACCACAGATACGCAGTATTTT	CASSKRGAGTTDTQYF	TRBD2	once	TRBV2	TRBJ2-3
TGTGCCAGCAGTTATAAAGGGGTTGGTTTCACTGAAGCTTTCTTT	CASSYKGVGFTEAFF	NA	NA	TRBV6-5	TRBJ1-1
TGTGCCAGCAGCTTGGGGACAGGGTGGGCCTACGAGCAGTACTTC	CASSLGTGWAYEQYF	TRBD1	once	TRBV5-6	TRBJ2-7
TGTGCCAGCAGTTACTCGATAGACAGATCCTACGAGCAGTACTTC	CASSYSIDRSYEQYF	NA	NA	TRBV6-5	TRBJ2-7
TGTGCCACCAGTGATTTGGGGGAGACCCAGTACTTC	CATSDLGETQYF	NA	once	TRBV24-1	TRBJ2-5
TGTGCCAGCAGCTGGGGATGGGTCACAGGGAACGACGAGCAGTACTTC	CASSWGWVTGNDEQYF	NA	NA	TRBV5-6	TRBJ2-7
TGTGCCAGCAGTGCGGGAGGGCCCACAGATACGCAGTATTTT	CASSAGGPTDTQYF	TRBD2	once	TRBV6-4	TRBJ2-3
TGTGCCAGCAGCTGGGGGAACAGGGAGACCCAGTACTTC	CASSWGNRETQYF	NA	few	TRBV7-9	TRBJ2-5
TGTGCCAGCAGTTACTCGAGGAACGGGCACTCCTACAATGAGCAGTTCTTC	CASSYSRNGHSYNEQFF	NA	NA	TRBV6-2/TRBV6-3	TRBJ2-1
TGTGCCAGCAGTTACGCCCCCGGGGTTGAGAGTCCCCTCCACTTT	CASSYAPGVESPLHF	NA	NA	TRBV6-6	TRBJ1-6
TGTGCCACCAGCAGAAAACGTGCGGGACTAGCGGGAGGCCGCACAGATACGCAGTATTTT	CATSRKRAGLAGGRTDTQYF	TRBD2	NA	TRBV15	TRBJ2-3
TGTGCCAGCAGAGAGACAGGGGGAAACTATGGCTACACCTTC	CASRETGGNYGYTF	TRBD1	NA	TRBV7-2	TRBJ1-2
TGTGCCAGAAGCCGCGGCGCGGGCCAGCCCCAGCATTTT	CARSRGAGQPQHF	NA	NA	TRBV5-3	TRBJ1-5
TGTGCCAGTTCTCTAACGGTCCTTACCTCCACAGATACGCAGTATTTT	CASSLTVLTSTDTQYF	NA	once	TRBV19	TRBJ2-3
TGCAGTGCCGGGGGGCATGACCCCCAGCATTTT	CSAGGHDPQHF	NA	few	TRBV20-1	TRBJ1-5
TGCGCCAGCAGCTTGACCCGACAGGGGGCGAATTCACCCCTCCACTTT	CASSLTRQGANSPLHF	TRBD1	NA	TRBV5-1	TRBJ1-6
TGTGCCAGCCGAGGAGCGCGCCGGATTTACTCCTACAATGAGCAGTTCTTC	CASRGARRIYSYNEQFF	NA	NA	TRBV27	TRBJ2-1
TGTGCCAGCAGCCAAGAAGTACGTCTAGCCCTTCCAAACAATGAGCAGTTCTTC	CASSQEVRLALPNNEQFF	NA	NA	TRBV4-2	TRBJ2-1
TGCAGTGCTAGTCTCCCTCTCCCGGGTCAGCCCCAGCATTTT	CSASLPLPGQPQHF	NA	NA	TRBV20-1	TRBJ1-5
TGTGCCAGCAGCCAAGTGAGGGGTGAAGCTTTCTTT	CASSQVRGEAFF	NA	NA	TRBV3-1/TRBV3-2	TRBJ1-1
TGTGCCAGCAGCGTAGGCCTAGCGGGAGAGACCGGGGAGCTGTTTTTT	CASSVGLAGETGELFF	TRBD2	NA	TRBV9	TRBJ2-2
TGTGCCAGCAGTTCCGGGTCCTATGGCTACACCTTC	CASSSGSYGYTF	NA	NA	TRBV6-6	TRBJ1-2
TGTGCCAGCAGCCCCGGACTAGCGGGAGCTAATGAGCAGTTCTTC	CASSPGLAGANEQFF	TRBD2	once	TRBV7-2	TRBJ2-1
TGTGCCAGCAGTCGACAGGGCTTCGGCAATCAGCCCCAGCATTTT	CASSRQGFGNQPQHF	TRBD1	once	TRBV6-5	TRBJ1-5
TGTGCCAGCAGCCCGACAGCGCACTCATATCAATCCTACGAGCAGTACTTC	CASSPTAHSYQSYEQYF	NA	NA	TRBV7-9	TRBJ2-7
TGTGCCTGGAGTGTCCAGGGAGGGACCCAGTACTTC	CAWSVQGGTQYF	NA	NA	TRBV30	TRBJ2-5
TGTGCCAGTAGTGACAGGGCTAGCAGCCATTACGAGCAGTACTTC	CASSDRASSHYEQYF	TRBD1	NA	TRBV19	TRBJ2-7
TGTGCCAGCAGAGGGGGACAGGGCCTCTACGAGCAGTACTTC	CASRGGQGLYEQYF	TRBD1	NA	TRBV27	TRBJ2-7
TGTGCCAGCAGCCCCGGCCCGGGTATCGGCGAGCAGTACTTC	CASSPGPGIGEQYF	NA	NA	TRBV7-2	TRBJ2-7
TGTGCCAGCAGCTTGGGACTAGCGGGATTCTACAATGAGCAGTTCTTC	CASSLGLAGFYNEQFF	TRBD2	NA	TRBV5-4	TRBJ2-1
TGTGCCAGCAATGGACAGGGGGCGCGTTACGAGCAGTACTTC	CASNGQGARYEQYF	TRBD1	NA	TRBV28	TRBJ2-7
TGTGCCAGCAGTTGGGGACTAGATAAAGAGACCCAGTACTTC	CASSWGLDKETQYF	TRBD2	once	TRBV6-5	TRBJ2-5
TGTGCCAGCAATAATCGACAGGGTTCGAACACCGGGGAGCTGTTTTTT	CASNNRQGSNTGELFF	TRBD1	NA	TRBV9	TRBJ2-2
TGCAGTGCTAGTACAGGGGGCAATCAGCCCCAGCATTTT	CSASTGGNQPQHF	TRBD1	NA	TRBV20-1	TRBJ1-5
TGTGCCAGCAGCGTAGTTTCAGGGGGCAATGAGCAGTTCTTC	CASSVVSGGNEQFF	TRBD1	NA	TRBV9	TRBJ2-1
TGTGCCTGGAACATAATGGGGGACTTAAACACCGGGGAGCTGTTTTTT	CAWNIMGDLNTGELFF	NA	NA	TRBV30	TRBJ2-2
TGCGCCAGTACGACTAGCGGAGAGGGGAATGAGCAGTTCTTC	CASTTSGEGNEQFF	TRBD2	many	TRBV4-1	TRBJ2-1
TGTGCCACCAGTGAGGACAGGTCGGGCAATCAGCCCCAGCATTTT	CATSEDRSGNQPQHF	TRBD1	NA	TRBV24-1	TRBJ1-5
TGTGCCAGCAGCCGGATTAGGGGGAACACTGAAGCTTTCTTT	CASSRIRGNTEAFF	NA	NA	TRBV7-2	TRBJ1-1
TGTGCCTGGAGCCAGGGAGGGGGCCCCTACAATGAGCAGTTCTTC	CAWSQGGGPYNEQFF	NA	NA	TRBV30	TRBJ2-1
TGTGCCAGCAGGGGAACAGGAAACATTCAGTACTTC	CASRGTGNIQYF	NA	NA	TRBV2	TRBJ2-4
TGTGCCAGCTCACAAGGGGACCAGGGTGGTGGCTACACCTTC	CASSQGDQGGGYTF	NA	NA	TRBV18	TRBJ1-2
TGTGCCAGCAGCTCCGGCCCTAACACCGGGGAGCTGTTTTTT	CASSSGPNTGELFF	NA	NA	TRBV11-2	TRBJ2-2
TGTGCCAGCAGTGACTATCCTAGCGGAACCCAAGAGACCCAGTACTTC	CASSDYPSGTQETQYF	TRBD2	once	TRBV3-1/TRBV3-2	TRBJ2-5
TGTGCCAGCAGCGAGGACCCCGGGACTAGCGGAGGAACGAACACCGGGGAGCTGTTTTTT	CASSEDPGTSGGTNTGELFF	TRBD2	NA	TRBV9	TRBJ2-2
TGTGCCTGGAGACCACGGCTTGTTAACTATGGCTACACCTTC	CAWRPRLVNYGYTF	NA	NA	TRBV30	TRBJ1-2
TGCGCCAGCAGCCAAGCGGAAAGGGGATATGGCTACACCTTC	CASSQAERGYGYTF	NA	NA	TRBV4-3	TRBJ1-2
TGTGCCAGCAGCTTGTACGACAGGTACACTGAAGCTTTCTTT	CASSLYDRYTEAFF	NA	NA	TRBV5-6	TRBJ1-1
TGTGCCAGTATGTACGGGACAGGGCGGAATGAGCAGTTCTTC	CASMYGTGRNEQFF	TRBD1	NA	TRBV7-2	TRBJ2-1
TGTGCCAGCAGCTTGGGGGTTAGGGGGGGCCCCCAAGAGACCCAGTACTTC	CASSLGVRGGPQETQYF	NA	NA	TRBV5-4	TRBJ2-5
TGTGCCAGCATGGGGGGCGGGTCAGCAAGTGAGCAGTTCTTC	CASMGGGSASEQFF	NA	NA	TRBV2	TRBJ2-1
TGTGCCAGCCGACTGTTTACAAGGGGGAACCCTAGTCAGCCCCAGCATTTT	CASRLFTRGNPSQPQHF	NA	once	TRBV19	TRBJ1-5
TGTGCCAGCAGTTTAAAAGCGGGAGACCGGTACGAGCAGTACTTC	CASSLKAGDRYEQYF	TRBD2	once	TRBV27	TRBJ2-7
TGTGCCAGCAGTTTACCCACGGCTAATGAAAAACTGTTTTTT	CASSLPTANEKLFF	NA	NA	TRBV28	TRBJ1-4
TGTGCCAGCAGTGAATTGCCATTCTCACTGAACACTGAAGCTTTCTTT	CASSELPFSLNTEAFF	NA	NA	TRBV6-1	TRBJ1-1
TGTGCCTGGAGTCCGGGACAGATTTCTGGAAACACCATATATTTT	CAWSPGQISGNTIYF	TRBD1	NA	TRBV30	TRBJ1-3
TGTGCCAGCAGTCTAAGCAGGGGTATTGAAGCTTTCTTT	CASSLSRGIEAFF	NA	NA	TRBV6-2/TRBV6-3	TRBJ1-1
TGTGCCAGCAGTGAAGGGTTAGCGGGTTCCCACGAGCAGTACTTC	CASSEGLAGSHEQYF	TRBD2	NA	TRBV2	TRBJ2-7